Presented here are 23 T cell receptor beta chains from one specimen sequenced in a study of blood T cells in healthy people across ages. A second about 6 to 12 cycle PCR used barcoded and J-beta primers. TCRdb recomputed calls from the 5' RACE reads with MiXCR, one row per CDR3 protein. The sample contains 1 million or so distinct CDR3 sequences, less than 50% of which appear only once. Sequencing input: blood. The receptors derive from a woman aged 60 to 75 in good health.

The chain employs TRBV9 and TRBJ2-1; D is unresolved. The germline CDR1 and CDR2 sequences are SGDLS and YYNGEE. CDR3 length: 13 residues. The V and J ends lost 3 bases and 6 bases respectively, with 10 bases between them. CDR3 region: CASSAWLGNEQFF. CDR3 sequence (DNA): TGTGCCAGCAGCGCCTGGCTGGGCAATGAGCAGTTCTTC. Combining the CDR3 with reference TRBV9 and TRBJ2-1 gives the whole variable domain DSGVTQTPKHLITATGQRVTLRCSPRSGDLSVYWYQQSLDQGLQFLIQYYNGEERAKGNILERFSAQQFPDLHSELNLSSLELGDSALYFCASSAWLGNEQFFGPGTRLTVL.

The chain combines TRBV20-1 with TRBJ2-7, with 11 bases identical to TRBD2. The CDR3 has 19 residues. Germline V lookup: CDR1 DFQATT, CDR2 SNEGSKA (reference sequence). Trimming removed 0 bases from V and 7 bases from J; junction bases left unmatched: 20. In DNA form, the CDR3 reads TGCAGTGCTAGAGATAATAGATCGCTAGCGGGAGGCCTTAGGAATGAGCAGTACTTC. Its translation: CSARDNRSLAGGLRNEQYF.

The table lists this clonotype with many counts. J is TRBJ1-1 and V is TRBV12-3 or TRBV12-4; no definite D call. V gave up 3 bases and J gave up 1 base, with 15 bases separating them. The CDR3 extends over 16 amino acids. The CDR3 DNA sequence: TGTGCCAGCAGTTTTGGACCGAATTTTGGGAACACTGAAGCTTTCTTT. It specifies CASSFGPNFGNTEAFF.

The rearrangement joins TRBV13 to TRBJ1-6; D remains ambiguous. CDR3 length equals 15 residues. CDR1 and CDR2 (germline): PRHDT, FYEKMQ (reference sequence). V lost 3 bases, J lost 10 bases, and 16 bases lay in between. This chain's CDR3 is CASSFRDNADSPLHF. For the CDR3, the DNA is TGTGCCAGCAGCTTCCGGGATAACGCTGACTCACCCCTCCACTTT.

To note about this clonotype: A much larger clone lies one base from this, so it may be a read error. The rearrangement uses TRBV27 and TRBJ2-4, with unresolved D. The germline V and J ends were trimmed by 6 bases and 1 base, with 19 bases remaining between them. Looked up from germline, CDR1 is MNHEY and CDR2 is SMNVEV (reference sequence). The CDR3 loop spans 17 amino acids. The CDR3 coding sequence is TGTGCCAGCAGCCCCTCCCGGGCTCCCTTCGCCAAAAACATTCAGTACTTC. Protein: CASSPSRAPFAKNIQYF.

This chain connects TRBV5-1 to TRBJ2-3; TRBD2 matches 8 bases. Per the germline V gene, CDR1 is SGHRS and CDR2 is YFSETQ. This CDR3 region has 17 residues. V was clipped by 0 bases and J by 0 bases; unmatched bases: 6. CDR3 protein: CASSLAGLAASTDTQYF. CDR3 in DNA: TGCGCCAGCAGCTTGGCCGGACTAGCAGCTAGCACAGATACGCAGTATTTT. The full variable domain, in which reference TRBV5-1 and TRBJ2-3 provide the parts outside the CDR3, is KAGVTQTPRYLIKTRGQQVTLSCSPISGHRSVSWYQQTPGQGLQFLFEYFSETQRNKGNFPGRFSGRQFSNSRSEMNVSTLELGDSALYLCASSLAGLAASTDTQYFGPGTRLTVL.

The chain combines TRBV4-1 with TRBJ2-7, with D perhaps matching TRBD1 (5 bases). Germline-derived CDR1 and CDR2 are MGHRA and YSYEKL. The CDR3 length is 14 residues. V was clipped by 7 bases and J by 0 bases, with 13 bases between them. The CDR3 coding sequence is TGCGCCAGCAACTTTCGACAGCCCTCCTACGAGCAGTACTTC. Translation: CASNFRQPSYEQYF.

The sample holds one count of this clonotype. The genes are TRBV29-1 and TRBJ2-1, with a weak D call TRBD1 (5 bases). Germline assignment: CDR1 SQVTM and CDR2 ANQGSEA. CDR3 length equals 14 residues. V lost 1 base and J lost 13, with 20 bases in between. CDR3 nucleotide sequence: TGCAGCGTTGAAGGGTCAGGCAGGGCAGAGACCCAGTTCTTC. It encodes CSVEGSGRAETQFF.

This chain uses TRBV27 with TRBJ2-7; no clear D. The CDR3 extends over 15 amino acids. Trimming removed 6 bases at V and 0 bases at J, with 15 bases between. CDR1 and CDR2 (germline): MNHEY, SMNVEV (reference sequence). The CDR3 sequence: CASRPTDMSSYEQYF. DNA for the CDR3: TGTGCCAGCAGACCTACCGACATGTCCTCCTACGAGCAGTACTTC.

The chain is built from TRBV3-1 and TRBJ1-2, with 10 bases aligning to TRBD1. CDR3 size: 13 residues. Germline V gene lookup returns CDR1 LGHDT and CDR2 YNNKEL (reference sequence). For the CDR3, the DNA is TGTGCTGGCAGCCCTGCGGGACAGGGGCTTGGCACCTTC. Protein sequence: CAGSPAGQGLGTF.

A word on this clonotype: It is likely a read error: a sequence one base away is far more abundant. V gene TRBV7-2 combines with J gene TRBJ2-7; D is unclear. The V gene's germline CDR1 is SGHTA and CDR2 FQGNSA. This CDR3 is 12 amino acids long. The CDR3 DNA reads as TGTGCCAGCAGCGTGAGCTCCTACGAGCGGTACTTC. Amino acids: CASSVSSYERYF.

This chain joins TRBV20-1 and TRBJ2-4; 7 bases agree with TRBD2. The J call may be wrong; the DNA end is better matched by TRBJ2-7. The CDR3 is 13 amino acids. Germline V gives CDR1 DFQATT, CDR2 SNEGSKA (reference sequence). CDR3: CSASGREQNEQYF. The CDR3 DNA sequence: TGCAGTGCTAGTGGGCGGGAGCAGAACGAGCAGTACTTC.

This clonotype was picked up many times. The CDR3 DNA sequence: TGTGCCAGCAGCCCACCGAAGACCTACAATGAGCAGTTCTTC. This codes for CASSPPKTYNEQFF. V is TRBV7-9 and J is TRBJ2-1; D not certain. This CDR3 is built from 14 residues. V shed 5 bases and J shed 2 bases, with 10 bases lying between them. Germline V gene lookup returns CDR1 SEHNR and CDR2 FQNEAQ (reference sequence).

The chain couples TRBV6-6 to TRBJ1-1; no clear D. This CDR3 comprises 12 residues. Between the trimmed V and J ends, which lost 10 bases and 11 bases, there was a span of 20 bases. CDR1 is MNHNY, CDR2 SVGAGI, per germline (reference sequence). CDR3 DNA: TGTGCCATCGGCTATGGCAGCCCTGGGGCTTTCTTT. Its protein product is CAIGYGSPGAFF.

The genes are TRBV6-5 and TRBJ1-1; perhaps TRBD1 as D (5 bases). Trimming shortened V by 8 bases and J by 2 bases, and 18 bases separated the two germline ends. The germline gives CDR1 MNHEY, CDR2 SVGAGI. The CDR3 runs to 15 residues. The CDR3 loop is CASGRQPGANTEAFF. The DNA of the CDR3 is TGTGCCAGCGGCCGCCAGCCCGGGGCCAACACTGAAGCTTTCTTT.

V gene TRBV7-6 combines with J gene TRBJ2-1, with 14 bases matching TRBD2. Per germline, CDR1 SGHVS and CDR2 FNYEAQ. Trimming removed 3 bases from V and 5 bases from J; junction bases left unmatched: 6. The CDR3 spans 17 residues. CDR3 loop: CASSLGTSGSRNNEQFF. As DNA, the CDR3 is TGTGCCAGCAGCTTGGGGACTAGCGGGAGTCGGAACAATGAGCAGTTCTTC.

The chain combines TRBV7-6 with TRBJ2-7, with TRBD1 identical over 7 bases. The V and J ends lost 5 bases and 3 bases, in that order; junction bases with no gene match: 10. Germline V gives CDR1 SGHVS, CDR2 FNYEAQ. The CDR3 is 15 amino acids. CDR3 bases: TGTGCCAGCAGCCTGAACGAAGGGGGCTTCTACGAGCAGTACTTC. It codes for CASSLNEGGFYEQYF.

The DNA for the CDR3 is TGTGCCAGCACCAAGACTAGCGGGAACGCAGATACGCAGTATTTT. It is translated as CASTKTSGNADTQYF. This chain uses TRBV6-2 or TRBV6-3 with TRBJ2-3, with 11 positions matching TRBD2. The ends lost 7 bases at V and 4 bases at J; junction bases unmatched: 7. CDR1 and CDR2 (germline): MNHEY, SVGEGT. The CDR3 contains 15 residues.

This clonotype occurred many times. This rearrangement joins TRBV29-1 to TRBJ2-7, with D hard to call. In germline, CDR1 is SQVTM, CDR2 ANQGSEA. V was trimmed by 4 bases and J by 2 bases, leaving 9 bases between them. There are 12 residues in the CDR3. The CDR3, as DNA: TGCAGCGTTGCAGGAAATCCCTACGAGCAGTACTTC. Amino acid sequence: CSVAGNPYEQYF.

J is TRBJ1-2 and V is TRBV30, with D perhaps TRBD1 (6 bases). The germline V gene has CDR1 GTSNPN and CDR2 SVGIG (reference sequence). This CDR3 region has 16 residues. V dropped 1 base and J dropped 2 bases, with 17 bases sitting between them. CDR3 nucleotides: TGTGCCTGGAGTGCGGGATCGGGGGGCTTCAACTATGGCTACACCTTC. Protein product: CAWSAGSGGFNYGYTF.

This rearrangement joins TRBV6-5 to TRBJ2-5; either TRBD1 or TRBD2 may fit D (5 bases each). V was cut by 6 bases and J by 5 bases, with 19 bases left in between. The CDR3 runs 15 residues. Germline CDR1 and CDR2: MNHEY and SVGAGI. The CDR3 bases are TGTGCCAGCAGGCTCCTTGGGGTCGGGGCGGAGACCCAGTACTTC. The encoded protein is CASRLLGVGAETQYF.

CDR3 DNA: TGCAGTGCCCAAACTAGCGGGAGGGGGTTAGCCAAAAACATTCAGTACTTC. The encoded protein is CSAQTSGRGLAKNIQYF. This chain connects TRBV20-1 to TRBJ2-4, with TRBD2 matching 13 bases. V was clipped by 6 bases and J by 0 bases; unmatched bases: 8. The germline gives CDR1 DFQATT, CDR2 SNEGSKA (reference sequence). This CDR3 region has 17 residues.

CDR3 region: CSVGNVGVAEAFF. CDR3 nucleotide sequence: TGCAGCGTTGGAAACGTCGGGGTCGCTGAAGCTTTCTTT. This chain joins TRBV29-1 and TRBJ1-1; no reliable D call. This CDR3 spans 13 amino acids. The V end was cut by 4 bases, the J end by 6 bases, with 15 bases between. Germline-derived CDR1 and CDR2 are SQVTM and ANQGSEA.